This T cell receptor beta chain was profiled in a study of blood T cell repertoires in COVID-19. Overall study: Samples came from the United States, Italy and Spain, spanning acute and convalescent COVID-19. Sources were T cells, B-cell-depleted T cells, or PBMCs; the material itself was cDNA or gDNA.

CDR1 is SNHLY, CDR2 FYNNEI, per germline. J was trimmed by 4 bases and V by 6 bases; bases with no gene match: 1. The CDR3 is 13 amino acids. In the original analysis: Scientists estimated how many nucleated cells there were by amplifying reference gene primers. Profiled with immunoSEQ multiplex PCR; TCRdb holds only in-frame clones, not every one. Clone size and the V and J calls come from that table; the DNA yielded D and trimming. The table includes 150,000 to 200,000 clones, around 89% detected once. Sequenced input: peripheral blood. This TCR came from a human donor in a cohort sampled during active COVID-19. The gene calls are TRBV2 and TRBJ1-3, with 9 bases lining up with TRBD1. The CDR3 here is CASRDRGGNTIYF. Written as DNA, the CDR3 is TGTGCCAGCAGAGACAGGGGGGGAAACACCATATATTTT. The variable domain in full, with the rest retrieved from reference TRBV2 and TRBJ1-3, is EPEVTQTPSHQVTQMGQEVILRCVPISNHLYFYWYRQILGQKVEFLVSFYNNEISEKSEIFDDQFSVERPDGSNFTLKIRSTKLEDSAMYFCASRDRGGNTIYFGEGSWLTVV.